Reported below is one T cell receptor beta chain. Its matching antigen is unknown. The data stem from a study of cytomegalovirus exposure and HLA in healthy donors. Study-wide results and caveats: The investigators catalogued 150 or so TCR beta chains as cytomegalovirus-associated.

The PCR had 60 Vbeta and 13 Jbeta primers. Profiled with immunoSEQ multiplex PCR; TCRdb holds only in-frame clones, not every one. The sample carries tens of thousands of clones, around 78% recorded once. Source material: PBMCs. The receptor was isolated from a man aged 45-65 years in good health and CMV-seronegative.

The CDR3 region is CASSPAGTGNYGYTF. CDR3 sequence (DNA): TGTGCCAGCAGCCCCGCCGGGACAGGAAACTATGGCTACACCTTC. The gene calls are TRBV7-2 and TRBJ1-2, with TRBD1 matching over 8 bases. The germline V gene has CDR1 SGHTA and CDR2 FQGNSA. The V and J ends lost 5 bases and 2 bases, in that order; junction bases with no gene match: 7. The CDR3 loop spans 15 amino acids.